The TCR beta chain under discussion was sequenced for a study of blood T cell repertoires in COVID-19. For the study at large: Sources were T cells, B-cell-depleted T cells, or PBMCs; the material itself was cDNA or gDNA.

The CDR3 has 14 residues. Some clones are missing from TCRdb's copy, which holds only in-frame ones; the method was immunoSEQ multiplex PCR. The sample carries around 300,000 clones, 80% to 90% recorded once. Participants spanned ages about 18 to 90 years and resided in 24 US areas. Participants' own reports of clinical history determined their cohort assignment. Donors in Cohort 3 counted as recovered after two negative PCRs, clearance, or symptom resolution. The chain links TRBV12-1 to TRBJ2-5; the table's TRBD2 call for D was not verified on the DNA. TRBV12-1 is listed as a pseudogene. The sequence derives from a woman in her late teens or twenties who had recovered from COVID-19. Sequencing was performed on PBMCs or T cells enriched from blood (not recorded which). The CDR3, as DNA: TGTGCCAGCTCTCCCCCCTTCCTTCAAGAGACCCAGTACTTC. As protein: CASSPPFLQETQYF.